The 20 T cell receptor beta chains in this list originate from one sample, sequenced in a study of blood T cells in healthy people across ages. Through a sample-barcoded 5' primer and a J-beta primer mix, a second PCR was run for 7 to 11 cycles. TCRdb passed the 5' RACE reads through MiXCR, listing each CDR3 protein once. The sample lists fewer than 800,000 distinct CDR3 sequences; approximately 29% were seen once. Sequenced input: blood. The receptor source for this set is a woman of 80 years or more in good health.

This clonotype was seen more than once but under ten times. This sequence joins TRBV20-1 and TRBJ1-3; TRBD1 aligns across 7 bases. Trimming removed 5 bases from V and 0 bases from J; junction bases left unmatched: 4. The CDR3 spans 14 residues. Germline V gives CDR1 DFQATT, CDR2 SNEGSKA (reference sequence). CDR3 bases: TGCAGTGCTTTAGACAGGGCCTCTGGAAACACCATATATTTT. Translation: CSALDRASGNTIYF.

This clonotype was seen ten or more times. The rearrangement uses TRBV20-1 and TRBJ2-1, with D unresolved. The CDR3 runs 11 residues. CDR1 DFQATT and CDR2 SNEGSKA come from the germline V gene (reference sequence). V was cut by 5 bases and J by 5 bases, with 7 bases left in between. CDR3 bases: TGCAGTGCTCGACCAGACAATGAGCAGTTCTTC. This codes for CSARPDNEQFF.

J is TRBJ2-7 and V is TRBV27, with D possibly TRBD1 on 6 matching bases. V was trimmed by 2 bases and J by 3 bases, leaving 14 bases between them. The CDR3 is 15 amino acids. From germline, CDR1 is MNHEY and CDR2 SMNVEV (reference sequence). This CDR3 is CASSLEAEGVYEQYF. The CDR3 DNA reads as TGTGCCAGCAGTTTAGAGGCAGAGGGGGTCTACGAGCAGTACTTC.

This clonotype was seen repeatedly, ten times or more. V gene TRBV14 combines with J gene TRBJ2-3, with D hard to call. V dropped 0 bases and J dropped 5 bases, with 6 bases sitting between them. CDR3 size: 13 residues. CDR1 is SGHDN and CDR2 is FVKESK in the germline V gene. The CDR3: CASSQENRDTQYF. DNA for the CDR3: TGTGCCAGCAGCCAAGAGAACCGAGATACGCAGTATTTT.

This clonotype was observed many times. The CDR3 spells CASSFGQEYYEQYF. In DNA, the CDR3 is TGCGCCAGCAGCTTCGGACAGGAGTACTACGAGCAGTACTTC. The rearrangement links TRBV5-1 to TRBJ2-7; 7 nucleotides align to TRBD1. Per germline, CDR1 SGHRS and CDR2 YFSETQ. The J segment lost 3 bases and the V segment lost 2 bases, leaving 5 bases of the junction unmatched. This CDR3 region has 14 residues.

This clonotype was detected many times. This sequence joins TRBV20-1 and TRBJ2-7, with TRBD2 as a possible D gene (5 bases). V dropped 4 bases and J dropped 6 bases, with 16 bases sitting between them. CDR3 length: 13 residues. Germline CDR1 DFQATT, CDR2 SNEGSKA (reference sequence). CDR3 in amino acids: CSAIRGLQSEQYF. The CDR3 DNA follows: TGCAGTGCTATCCGGGGTTTGCAAAGCGAGCAGTACTTC.

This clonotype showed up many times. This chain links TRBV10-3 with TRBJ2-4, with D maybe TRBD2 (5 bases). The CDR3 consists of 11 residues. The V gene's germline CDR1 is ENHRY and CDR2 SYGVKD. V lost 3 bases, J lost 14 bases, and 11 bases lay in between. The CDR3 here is CAISDSGMKYF. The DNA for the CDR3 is TGTGCCATCAGTGACTCCGGGATGAAGTACTTC.

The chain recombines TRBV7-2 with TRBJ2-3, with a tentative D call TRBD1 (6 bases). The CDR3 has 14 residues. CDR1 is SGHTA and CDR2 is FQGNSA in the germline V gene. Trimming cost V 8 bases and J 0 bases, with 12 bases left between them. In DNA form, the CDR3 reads TGTGCCAGCGCCCTGACAGGAAGCACAGATACGCAGTATTTT. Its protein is CASALTGSTDTQYF.

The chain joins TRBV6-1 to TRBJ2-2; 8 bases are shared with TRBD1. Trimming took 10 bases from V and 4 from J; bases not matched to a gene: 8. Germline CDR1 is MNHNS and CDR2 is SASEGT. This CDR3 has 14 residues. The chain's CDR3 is CATGTGGPTGELFF. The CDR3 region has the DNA TGTGCCACCGGGACAGGCGGTCCCACCGGGGAGCTGTTTTTT.

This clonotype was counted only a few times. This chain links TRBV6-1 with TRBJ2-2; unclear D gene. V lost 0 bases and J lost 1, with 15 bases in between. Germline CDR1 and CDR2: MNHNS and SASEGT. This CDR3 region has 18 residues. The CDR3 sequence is CASSEAKSWIGNTGELFF. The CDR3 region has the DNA TGTGCCAGCAGTGAAGCTAAGTCTTGGATCGGGAACACCGGGGAGCTGTTTTTT.

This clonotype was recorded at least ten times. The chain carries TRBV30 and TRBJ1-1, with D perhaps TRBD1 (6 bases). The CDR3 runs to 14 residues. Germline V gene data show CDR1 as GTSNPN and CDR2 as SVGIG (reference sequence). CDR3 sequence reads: CGWGRVGGNTEAFF. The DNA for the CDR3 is TGTGGTTGGGGGCGTGTAGGCGGGAACACTGAAGCTTTCTTT. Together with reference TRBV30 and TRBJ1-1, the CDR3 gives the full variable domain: SQTIHQWPATLVQPVGSPLSLECTVEGTSNPNLYWYRQAAGRGLQLLFYSVGIGQISSEVPQNLSASRPQDRQFILSSKKLLLSDSGFYLCGWGRVGGNTEAFFGQGTRLTVV.

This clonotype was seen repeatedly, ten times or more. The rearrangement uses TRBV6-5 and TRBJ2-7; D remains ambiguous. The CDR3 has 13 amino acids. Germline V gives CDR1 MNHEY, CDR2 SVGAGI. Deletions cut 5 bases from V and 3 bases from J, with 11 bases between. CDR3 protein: CASSGRRNYEQYF. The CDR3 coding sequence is TGTGCCAGCAGTGGCCGTAGAAACTACGAGCAGTACTTC.

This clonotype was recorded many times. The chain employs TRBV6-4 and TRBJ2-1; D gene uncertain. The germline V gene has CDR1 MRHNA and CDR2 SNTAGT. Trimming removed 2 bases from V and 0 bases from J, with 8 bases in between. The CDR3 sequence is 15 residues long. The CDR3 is CASSDETSSYNEQFF. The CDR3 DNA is TGTGCCAGCAGTGACGAAACGAGCTCCTACAATGAGCAGTTCTTC.

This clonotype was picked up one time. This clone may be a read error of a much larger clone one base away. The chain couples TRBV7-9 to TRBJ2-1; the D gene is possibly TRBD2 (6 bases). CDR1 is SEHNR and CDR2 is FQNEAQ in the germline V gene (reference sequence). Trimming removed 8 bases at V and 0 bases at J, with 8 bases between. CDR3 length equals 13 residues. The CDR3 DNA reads TGTGCCAGCCTCGGGAGCTCCTACAATGAGCAGTTCTTC. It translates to CASLGSSYNEQFF.

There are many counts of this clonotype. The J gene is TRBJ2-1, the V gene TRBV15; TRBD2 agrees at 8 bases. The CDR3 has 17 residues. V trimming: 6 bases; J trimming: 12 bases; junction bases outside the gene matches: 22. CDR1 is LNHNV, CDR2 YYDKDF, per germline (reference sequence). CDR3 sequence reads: CATSNFAGTRIMSVQFF. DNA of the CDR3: TGTGCCACCAGTAATTTTGCCGGGACTAGAATAATGTCCGTGCAGTTCTTC. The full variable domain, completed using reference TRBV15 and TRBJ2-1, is DAMVIQNPRYQVTQFGKPVTLSCSQTLNHNVMYWYQQKSSQAPKLLFHYYDKDFNNEADTPDNFQSRRPNTSFCFLDIRSPGLGDTAMYLCATSNFAGTRIMSVQFFGPGTRLTVL.

CDR3 DNA sequence: TGTGCCAGCAGCTTGGGCAGGGGACGCGAGCAGTACTTC. Translating gives CASSLGRGREQYF. This chain joins TRBV5-6 and TRBJ2-7, with a tentative D call TRBD1 (6 bases). Germline V gives CDR1 SGHDT, CDR2 YYEEEE. The CDR3 covers 13 residues. Trimming pared 0 bases from V and 6 bases from J, leaving 10 bases between.

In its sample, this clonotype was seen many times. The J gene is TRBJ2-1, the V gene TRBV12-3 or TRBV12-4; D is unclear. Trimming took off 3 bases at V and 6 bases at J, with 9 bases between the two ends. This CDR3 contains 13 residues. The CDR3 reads CASSLWDVNEQFF. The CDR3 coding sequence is TGTGCCAGCAGTTTGTGGGATGTCAATGAGCAGTTCTTC.

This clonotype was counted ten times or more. CDR3 coding DNA: TGTGCCTCACAGGGGGAGGATGGCTACACCTTC. Protein product: CASQGEDGYTF. The gene calls are TRBV2 and TRBJ1-2; 8 bases align to TRBD1. The ends lost 11 bases at V and 6 bases at J; junction bases unmatched: 5. The germline V gene has CDR1 SNHLY and CDR2 FYNNEI. The CDR3 runs 11 residues.

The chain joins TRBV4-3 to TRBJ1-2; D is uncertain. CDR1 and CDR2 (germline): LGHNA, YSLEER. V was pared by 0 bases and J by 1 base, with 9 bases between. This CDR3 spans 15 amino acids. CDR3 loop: CASSQDYRINYGYTF. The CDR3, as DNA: TGCGCCAGCAGCCAAGACTATCGGATTAACTATGGCTACACCTTC.

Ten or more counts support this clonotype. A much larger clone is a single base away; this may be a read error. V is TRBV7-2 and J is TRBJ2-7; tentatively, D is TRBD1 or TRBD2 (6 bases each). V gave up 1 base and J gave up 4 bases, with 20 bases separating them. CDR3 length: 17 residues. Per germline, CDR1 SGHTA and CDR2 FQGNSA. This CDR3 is CASSLVRGGQQGYEQYF. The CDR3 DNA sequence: TGTGCCAGCAGCTTAGTGAGGGGAGGACAGCAAGGTTACGAGCAGTACTTC.